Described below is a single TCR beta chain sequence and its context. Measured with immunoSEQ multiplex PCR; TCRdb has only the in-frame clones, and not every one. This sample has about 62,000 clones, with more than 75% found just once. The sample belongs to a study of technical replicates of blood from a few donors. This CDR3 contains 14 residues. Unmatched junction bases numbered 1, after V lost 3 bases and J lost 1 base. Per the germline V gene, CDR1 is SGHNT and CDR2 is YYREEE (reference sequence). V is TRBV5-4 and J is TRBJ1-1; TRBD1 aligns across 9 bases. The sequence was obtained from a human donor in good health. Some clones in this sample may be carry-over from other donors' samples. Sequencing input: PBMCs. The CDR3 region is CASSWTGANTEAFF. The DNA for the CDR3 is TGTGCCAGCAGCTGGACAGGGGCGAACACTGAAGCTTTCTTT.